This T cell receptor (beta chain) was obtained from a study of CD8+CD57+ T cells in acquired aplastic anemia. On the study more broadly: Average DNA yield from sorted CD4+ and CD8+ cells was about 3.2 ug.

CD8+CD57+ cell expansion, shown by flow cytometry, had occurred in the patients selected for sequencing. In germline, CDR1 is DFQATT, CDR2 SNEGSKA (reference sequence). The J segment lost 7 bases and the V segment lost 6 bases, leaving 11 bases of the junction unmatched. CDR3 length: 13 amino acids. Genomic DNA, serving as template, underwent TCR beta VDJ and CDR3 profiling. Each CDR3 protein is one row after TCRdb ran MiXCR on the reads. This sample has about 220,000 distinct CDR3 sequences, with roughly half found just once. V gene TRBV20-1 combines with J gene TRBJ2-7; 8 bases match TRBD1. The sequenced material came from sorted CD4+, CD8+, or CD8+CD57+ T cells (not recorded which) from PBMCs. The receptor was derived from a human donor with aplastic anemia. CDR3 DNA: TGCAGTGCCGTGGGACAGGCTATCAGGGAGCAGTACTTC. This translates into CSAVGQAIREQYF.